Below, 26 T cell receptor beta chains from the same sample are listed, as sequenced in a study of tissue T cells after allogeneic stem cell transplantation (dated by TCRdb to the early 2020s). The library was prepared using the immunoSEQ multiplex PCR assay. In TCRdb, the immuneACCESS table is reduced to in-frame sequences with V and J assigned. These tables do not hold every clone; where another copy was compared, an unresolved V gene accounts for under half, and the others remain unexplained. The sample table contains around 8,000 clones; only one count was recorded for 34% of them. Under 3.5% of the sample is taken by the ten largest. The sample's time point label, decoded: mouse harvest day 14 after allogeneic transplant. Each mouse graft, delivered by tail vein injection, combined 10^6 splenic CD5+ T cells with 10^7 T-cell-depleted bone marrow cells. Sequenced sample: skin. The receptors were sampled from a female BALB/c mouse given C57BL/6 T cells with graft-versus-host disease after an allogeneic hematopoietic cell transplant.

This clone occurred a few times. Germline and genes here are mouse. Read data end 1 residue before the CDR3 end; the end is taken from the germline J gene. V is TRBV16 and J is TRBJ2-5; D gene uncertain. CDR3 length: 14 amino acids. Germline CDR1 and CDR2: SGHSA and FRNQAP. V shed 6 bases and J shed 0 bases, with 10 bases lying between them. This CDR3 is CASRSPVNQDTQYF. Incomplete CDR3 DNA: TGTGCAAGCAGGAGCCCTGTTAACCAAGACACCCAGTAC. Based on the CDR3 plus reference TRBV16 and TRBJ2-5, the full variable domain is NAGVIQTPRHKVTGKGQEATLWCEPISGHSAVFWYRQTIVQGLEFLTYFRNQAPIDDSGMPKERFSAQMPNQSHSTLKIQSTQPQDSAVYLCASRSPVNQDTQYFGPGTRLLVL.

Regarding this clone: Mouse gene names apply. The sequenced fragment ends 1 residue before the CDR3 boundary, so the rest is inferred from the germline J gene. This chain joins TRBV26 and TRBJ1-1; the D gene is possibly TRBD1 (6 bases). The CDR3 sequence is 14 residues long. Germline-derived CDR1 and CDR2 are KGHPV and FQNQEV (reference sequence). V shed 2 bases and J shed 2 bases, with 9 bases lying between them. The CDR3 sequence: CASSLGQPNTEVFF. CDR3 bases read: TGTGCCAGCAGTCTGGGACAGCCCAACACAGAAGTCTTC.

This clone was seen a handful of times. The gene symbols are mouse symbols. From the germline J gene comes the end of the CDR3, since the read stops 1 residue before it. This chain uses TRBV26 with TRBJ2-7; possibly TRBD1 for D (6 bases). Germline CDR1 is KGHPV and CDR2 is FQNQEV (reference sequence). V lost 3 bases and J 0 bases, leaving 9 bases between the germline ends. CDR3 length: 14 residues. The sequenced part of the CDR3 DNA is TGTGCCAGCAGTCTTTCGACAGGCTCCTATGAACAGTAC. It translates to CASSLSTGSYEQY. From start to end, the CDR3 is CASSLSTGSYEQYF.

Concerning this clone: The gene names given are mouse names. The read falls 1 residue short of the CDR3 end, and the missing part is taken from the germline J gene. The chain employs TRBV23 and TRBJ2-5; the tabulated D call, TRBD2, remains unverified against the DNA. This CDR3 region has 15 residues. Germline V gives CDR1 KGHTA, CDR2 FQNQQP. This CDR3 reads CSSSQSTGNQDTQYF. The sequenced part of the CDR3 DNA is TGCTCCAGCAGTCAATCCACTGGTAACCAAGACACCCAGTAC.

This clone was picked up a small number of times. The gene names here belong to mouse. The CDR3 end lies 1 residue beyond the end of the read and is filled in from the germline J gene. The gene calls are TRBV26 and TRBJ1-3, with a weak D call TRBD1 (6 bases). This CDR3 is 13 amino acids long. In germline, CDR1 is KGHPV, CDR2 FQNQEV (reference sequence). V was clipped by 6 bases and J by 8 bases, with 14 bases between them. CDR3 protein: CASRHDRLDTLYF. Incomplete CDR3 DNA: TGTGCCAGCAGACATGACAGGTTAGATACGCTCTAT.

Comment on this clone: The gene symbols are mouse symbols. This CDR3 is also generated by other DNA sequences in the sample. Incomplete CDR3 DNA: TGTGCCAGCAGTCTGAGCGGCACCGGGCAGCTCTAC. This codes for CASSLSGTGQLY. The full CDR3 reads CASSLSGTGQLYF. V is TRBV26 and J is TRBJ2-2; D call uncertain. The read stops 1 residue short of the end of the CDR3; the missing end is completed from the germline J gene. Between the trimmed V and J ends, which lost 2 bases and 4 bases, there was a span of 5 bases. The CDR3 spans 13 residues. The germline V gene encodes CDR1 KGHPV and CDR2 FQNQEV (reference sequence).

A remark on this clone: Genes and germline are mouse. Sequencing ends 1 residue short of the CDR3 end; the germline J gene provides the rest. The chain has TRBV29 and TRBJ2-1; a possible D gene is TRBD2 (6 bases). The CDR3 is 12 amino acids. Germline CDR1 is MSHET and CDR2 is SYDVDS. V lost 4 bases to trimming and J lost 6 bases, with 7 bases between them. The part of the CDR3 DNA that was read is TGTGCTAGCAGTTCTGGGGCTGCTGAGCAGTTC. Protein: CASSSGAAEQF. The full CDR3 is CASSSGAAEQFF.

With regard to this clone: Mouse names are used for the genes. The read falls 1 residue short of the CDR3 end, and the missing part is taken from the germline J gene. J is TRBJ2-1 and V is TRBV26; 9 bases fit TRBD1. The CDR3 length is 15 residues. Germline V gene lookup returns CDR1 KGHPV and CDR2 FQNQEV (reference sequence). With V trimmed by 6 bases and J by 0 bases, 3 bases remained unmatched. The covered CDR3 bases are TGTGCCAGCAGCCTGGACAGGGGTAACTATGCTGAGCAGTTC. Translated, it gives CASSLDRGNYAEQF. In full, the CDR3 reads CASSLDRGNYAEQFF.

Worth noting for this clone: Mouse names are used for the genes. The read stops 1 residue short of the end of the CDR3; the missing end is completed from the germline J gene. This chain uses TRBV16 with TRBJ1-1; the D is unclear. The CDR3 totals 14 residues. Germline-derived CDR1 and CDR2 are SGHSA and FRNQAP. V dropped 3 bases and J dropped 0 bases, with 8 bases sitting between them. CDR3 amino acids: CASSFPGANTEVFF. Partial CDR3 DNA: TGTGCAAGCAGCTTCCCGGGTGCAAACACAGAAGTCTTC.

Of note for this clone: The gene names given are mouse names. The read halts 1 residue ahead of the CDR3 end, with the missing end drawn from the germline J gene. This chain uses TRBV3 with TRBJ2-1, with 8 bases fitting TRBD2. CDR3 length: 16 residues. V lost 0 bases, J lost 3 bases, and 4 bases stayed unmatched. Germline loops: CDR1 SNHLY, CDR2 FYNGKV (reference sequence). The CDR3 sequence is CASSLALGGGYAEQFF. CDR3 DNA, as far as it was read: TGTGCCAGCAGCTTAGCGCTGGGGGGAGGCTATGCTGAGCAGTTC.

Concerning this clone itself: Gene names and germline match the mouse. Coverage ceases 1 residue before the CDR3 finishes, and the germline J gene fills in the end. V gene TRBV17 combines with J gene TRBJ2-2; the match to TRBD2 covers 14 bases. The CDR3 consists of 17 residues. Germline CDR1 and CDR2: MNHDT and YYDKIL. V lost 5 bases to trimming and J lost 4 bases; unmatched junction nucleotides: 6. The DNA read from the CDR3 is TGTGCTAGCAGTTCCGGGACTGGGGGGGCGCTCACCGGGCAGCTCTAC. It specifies CASSSGTGGALTGQLY. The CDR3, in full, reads CASSSGTGGALTGQLYF.

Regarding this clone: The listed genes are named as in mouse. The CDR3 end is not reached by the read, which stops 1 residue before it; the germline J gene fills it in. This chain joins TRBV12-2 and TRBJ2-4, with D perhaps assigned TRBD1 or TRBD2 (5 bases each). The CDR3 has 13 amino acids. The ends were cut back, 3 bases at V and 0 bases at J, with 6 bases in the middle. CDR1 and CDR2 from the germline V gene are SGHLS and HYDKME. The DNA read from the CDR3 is TGTGCCAGCTCTTGGGACAGTCAAAACACCTTGTAC. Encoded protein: CASSWDSQNTLY. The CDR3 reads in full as CASSWDSQNTLYF.

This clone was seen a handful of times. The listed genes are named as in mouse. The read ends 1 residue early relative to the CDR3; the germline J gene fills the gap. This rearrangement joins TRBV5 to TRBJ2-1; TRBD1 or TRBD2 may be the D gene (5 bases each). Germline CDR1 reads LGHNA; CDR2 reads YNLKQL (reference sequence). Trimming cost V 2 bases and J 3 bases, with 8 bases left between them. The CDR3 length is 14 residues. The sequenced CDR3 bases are TGTGCCAGCAGCCAATCCGGGGCCTATGCTGAGCAGTTC. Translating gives CASSQSGAYAEQF. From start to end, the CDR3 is CASSQSGAYAEQFF.

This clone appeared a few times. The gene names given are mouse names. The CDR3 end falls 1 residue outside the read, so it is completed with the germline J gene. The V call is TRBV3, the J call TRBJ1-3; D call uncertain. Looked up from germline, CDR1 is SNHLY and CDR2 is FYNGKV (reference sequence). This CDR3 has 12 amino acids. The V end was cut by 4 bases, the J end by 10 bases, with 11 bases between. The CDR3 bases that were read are TGTGCCAGCAGCTCGTCCTTGGGGACGCTCTAT. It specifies CASSSSLGTLY. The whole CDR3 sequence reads CASSSSLGTLYF.

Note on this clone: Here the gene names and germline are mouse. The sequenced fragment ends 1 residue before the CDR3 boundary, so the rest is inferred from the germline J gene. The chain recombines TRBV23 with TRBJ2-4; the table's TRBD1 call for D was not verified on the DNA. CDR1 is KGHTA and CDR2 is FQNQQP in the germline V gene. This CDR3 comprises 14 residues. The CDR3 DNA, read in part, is TGCTCCAGCAGTCAATCACAGGGGCAAAACACCTTGTAC. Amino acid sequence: CSSSQSQGQNTLY. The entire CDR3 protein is CSSSQSQGQNTLYF.

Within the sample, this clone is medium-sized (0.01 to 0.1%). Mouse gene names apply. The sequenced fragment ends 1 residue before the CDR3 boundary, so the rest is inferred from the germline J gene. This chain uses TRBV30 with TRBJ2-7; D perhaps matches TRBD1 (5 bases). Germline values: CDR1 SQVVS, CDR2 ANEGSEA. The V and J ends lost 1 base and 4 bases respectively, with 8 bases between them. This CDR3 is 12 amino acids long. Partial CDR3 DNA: TGTAGTTCTAGAGGCGGACAATATGAACAGTAC. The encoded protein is CSSRGGQYEQY. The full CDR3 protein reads CSSRGGQYEQYF.

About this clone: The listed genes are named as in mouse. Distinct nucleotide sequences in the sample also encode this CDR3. The sequenced CDR3 bases are TGTGCCAGCAGTCCCGGGACGGCCAACGAAAGATTATTT. The encoded protein is CASSPGTANERLF. The full CDR3 sequence reads CASSPGTANERLFF. The chain uses TRBV26 and TRBJ1-4; D might be TRBD1 (5 bases). Read data end 1 residue before the CDR3 end; the end is taken from the germline J gene. The CDR3 extends over 14 amino acids. Trimming took 4 bases from V and 3 from J, leaving 9 bases between them. Germline CDR1 KGHPV, CDR2 FQNQEV (reference sequence).

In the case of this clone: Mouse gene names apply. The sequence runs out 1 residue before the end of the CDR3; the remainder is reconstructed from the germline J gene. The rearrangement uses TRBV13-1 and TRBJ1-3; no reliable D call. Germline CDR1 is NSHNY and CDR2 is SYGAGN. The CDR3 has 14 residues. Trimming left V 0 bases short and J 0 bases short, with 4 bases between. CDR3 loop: CASSDADSGNTLYF. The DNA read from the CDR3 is TGTGCCAGCAGTGATGCAGATTCTGGAAATACGCTCTAT.

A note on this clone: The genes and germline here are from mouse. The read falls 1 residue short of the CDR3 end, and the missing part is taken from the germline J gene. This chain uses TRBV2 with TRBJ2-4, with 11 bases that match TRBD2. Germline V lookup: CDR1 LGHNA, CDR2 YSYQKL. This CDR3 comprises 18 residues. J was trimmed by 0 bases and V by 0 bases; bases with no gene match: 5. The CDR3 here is CASSQDNWGGPSQNTLYF. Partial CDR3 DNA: TGTGCCAGCAGCCAAGATAACTGGGGGGGCCCTAGTCAAAACACCTTGTAC.

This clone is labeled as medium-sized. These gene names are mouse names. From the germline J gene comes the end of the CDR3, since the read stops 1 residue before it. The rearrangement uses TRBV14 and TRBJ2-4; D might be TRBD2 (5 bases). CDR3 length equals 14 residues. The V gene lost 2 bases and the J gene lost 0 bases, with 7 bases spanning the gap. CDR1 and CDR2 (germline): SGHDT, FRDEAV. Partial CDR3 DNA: TGTGCCAGCAGTTTTTTGGGGAGTCAAAACACCTTGTAC. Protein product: CASSFLGSQNTLY. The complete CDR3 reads CASSFLGSQNTLYF.

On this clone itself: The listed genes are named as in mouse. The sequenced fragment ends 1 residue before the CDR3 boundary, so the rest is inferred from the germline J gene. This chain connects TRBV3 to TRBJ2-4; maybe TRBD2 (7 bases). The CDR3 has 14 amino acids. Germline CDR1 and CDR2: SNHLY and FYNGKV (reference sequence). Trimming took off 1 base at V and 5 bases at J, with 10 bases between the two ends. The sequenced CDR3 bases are TGTGCCAGCAGCTTAGAAGGGGGGCCAAACACCTTGTAC. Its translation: CASSLEGGPNTLY. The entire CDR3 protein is CASSLEGGPNTLYF.

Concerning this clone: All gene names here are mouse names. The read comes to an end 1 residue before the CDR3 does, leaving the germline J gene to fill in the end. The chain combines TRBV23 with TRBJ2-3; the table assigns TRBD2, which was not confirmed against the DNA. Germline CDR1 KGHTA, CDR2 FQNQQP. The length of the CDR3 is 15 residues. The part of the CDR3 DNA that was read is TGCTCCAGCAGTAGGACTGGCCCTAGTGCAGAAACGCTGTAT. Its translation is CSSSRTGPSAETLY. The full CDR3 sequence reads CSSSRTGPSAETLYF.

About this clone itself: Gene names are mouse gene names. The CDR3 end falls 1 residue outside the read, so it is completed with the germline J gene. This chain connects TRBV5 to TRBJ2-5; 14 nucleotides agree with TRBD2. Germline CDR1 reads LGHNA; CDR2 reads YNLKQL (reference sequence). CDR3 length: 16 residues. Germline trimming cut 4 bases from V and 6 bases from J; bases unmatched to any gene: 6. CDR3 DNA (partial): TGTGCCAGCAGCCCCCGGGACTGGGGGGGCGCGGACACCCAGTAC. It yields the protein CASSPRDWGGADTQY. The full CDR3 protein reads CASSPRDWGGADTQYF.

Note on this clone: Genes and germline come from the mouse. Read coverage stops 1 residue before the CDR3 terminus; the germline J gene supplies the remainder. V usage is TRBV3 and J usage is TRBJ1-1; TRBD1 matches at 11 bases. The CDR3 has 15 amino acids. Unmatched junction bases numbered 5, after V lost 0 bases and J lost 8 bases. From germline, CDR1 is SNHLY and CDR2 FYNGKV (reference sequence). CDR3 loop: CASSLARDRGFEVFF. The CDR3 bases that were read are TGTGCCAGCAGCTTAGCGCGGGACAGGGGGTTTGAAGTCTTC.

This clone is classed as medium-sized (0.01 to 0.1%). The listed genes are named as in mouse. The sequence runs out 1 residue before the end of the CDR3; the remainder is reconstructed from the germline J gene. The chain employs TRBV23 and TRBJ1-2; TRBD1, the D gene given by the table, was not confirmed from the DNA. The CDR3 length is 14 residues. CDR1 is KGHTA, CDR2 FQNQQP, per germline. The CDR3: CSSSQSQANSDYTF. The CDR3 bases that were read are TGCTCCAGCAGTCAATCCCAGGCAAACTCCGACTACACC.

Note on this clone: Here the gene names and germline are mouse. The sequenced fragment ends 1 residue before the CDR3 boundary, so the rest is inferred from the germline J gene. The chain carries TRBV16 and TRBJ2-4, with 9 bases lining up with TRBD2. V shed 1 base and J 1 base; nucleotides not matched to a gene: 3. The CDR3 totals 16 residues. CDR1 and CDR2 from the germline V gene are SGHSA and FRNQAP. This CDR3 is CASSLGLGEGQNTLYF. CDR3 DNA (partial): TGTGCAAGCAGCTTAGGACTGGGGGAGGGTCAAAACACCTTGTAC. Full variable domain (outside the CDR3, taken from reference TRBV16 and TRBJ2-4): NAGVIQTPRHKVTGKGQEATLWCEPISGHSAVFWYRQTIVQGLEFLTYFRNQAPIDDSGMPKERFSAQMPNQSHSTLKIQSTQPQDSAVYLCASSLGLGEGQNTLYFGAGTRLSVL.